This entry lists 12 T cell receptor beta chains sequenced from one sample in a study of T cell responses to AZD1222 COVID-19 vaccine. Only in-frame clones appear in the TCRdb table, and some are missing; sequencing was by immunoSEQ multiplex PCR. The table shows about 150,000 clones, with 90% to 95% occurring only once. The sample in question was peripheral blood, obtained 28 days after the second AZD1222 dose. These receptors were collected from an adult who received the AZD1222 COVID-19 vaccine.

The chain links TRBV12-5 to TRBJ2-3; D call uncertain. Per germline, CDR1 LGHNT and CDR2 FRNRAP. Deletions cut 1 base from V and 6 bases from J, with 20 bases between. The CDR3 is 17 residues long. CDR3 region: CASGLGNPLTPWDTQYF. DNA for the CDR3: TGTGCTAGTGGTTTGGGAAACCCCCTAACCCCCTGGGATACGCAGTATTTT.

The V gene is TRBV7-3, the J gene TRBJ1-4; D gene uncertain. The germline gives CDR1 SGHTA, CDR2 FQGTGA. This CDR3 has 15 residues. Trimming shortened V by 5 bases and J by 0 bases, and 10 bases separated the two germline ends. The CDR3 loop is CASSASGTTNEKLFF. CDR3 DNA: TGTGCCAGCAGCGCCTCGGGAACAACTAATGAAAAACTGTTTTTT.

CDR3 DNA: TGTGCCAGCAGCCAAGTCATGGACAGCGCGAACACCGGGGAGCTGTTTTTT. This translates into CASSQVMDSANTGELFF. The chain links TRBV4-2 to TRBJ2-2; D perhaps matches TRBD1 (6 bases). Between the trimmed V and J ends, which lost 1 base and 0 bases, there was a span of 12 bases. Per germline, CDR1 LGHNA and CDR2 YNFKEQ. There are 17 residues in the CDR3.

The chain employs TRBV5-4 and TRBJ2-5; tentatively, D is TRBD1 (5 bases). The CDR3 is 15 amino acids. V shed 1 base and J shed 2 bases, with 12 bases lying between them. Germline CDR1 reads SGHNT; CDR2 reads YYREEE (reference sequence). CDR3 residues: CASSLQARAQETQYF. In DNA form, the CDR3 reads TGTGCCAGCAGCTTGCAGGCCAGGGCTCAAGAGACCCAGTACTTC.

The rearrangement joins TRBV19 to TRBJ2-2, with D maybe TRBD2 (5 bases). The germline CDR1 and CDR2 sequences are LNHDA and SQIVND (reference sequence). The CDR3 contains 17 residues. V lost 3 bases to trimming and J lost 0 bases, with 14 bases between them. CDR3: CASSMRFLASNTGELFF. The CDR3 bases are TGTGCCAGTAGTATGAGGTTCCTAGCTTCGAACACCGGGGAGCTGTTTTTT.

The table lists this clone with a count of one. The V call is TRBV6-5, the J call TRBJ2-3; 9 bases align to TRBD1. Germline CDR1 reads MNHEY; CDR2 reads SVGAGI. Losses at the gene ends were 4 bases for V and 5 bases for J; bases not matched to a gene: 10. This CDR3 comprises 16 residues. CDR3 in DNA: TGTGCCAGCAGTTCACCGGGACAGGGTCCCGAAGATACGCAGTATTTT. It encodes CASSSPGQGPEDTQYF.

The chain uses TRBV27 and TRBJ1-1; 7 nucleotides match TRBD1. The germline V gene encodes CDR1 MNHEY and CDR2 SMNVEV (reference sequence). The ends lost 5 bases at V and 4 bases at J; junction bases unmatched: 13. This CDR3 has 16 amino acids. The CDR3 DNA reads as TGTGCCAGCAGTCCCGTTAGGGGAACAGGGGTCACTGAAGCTTTCTTT. It translates to CASSPVRGTGVTEAFF.

The sample holds one count of this clone. The chain recombines TRBV23-1 with TRBJ2-7; D ambiguous. TRBV23-1 is assigned to the ORF class and has an uncertain function. The V and J ends lost 5 bases and 3 bases respectively, with 14 bases between them. This CDR3 has 14 amino acids. CDR3 nucleotides: TGCGCCAGCAGTAGGGCTAAACCCCACTACGAGCAGTACTTC. Residues: CASSRAKPHYEQYF.

The chain combines TRBV20-1 with TRBJ1-2; D remains ambiguous. CDR1 and CDR2 (germline): DFQATT, SNEGSKA (reference sequence). V was clipped by 5 bases and J by 3 bases, with 7 bases between them. The CDR3 length is 11 residues. CDR3 loop: CSARTDYGYTF. Written as DNA, the CDR3 is TGCAGTGCTCGGACGGACTATGGCTACACCTTC.

The chain is built from TRBV27 and TRBJ1-6; D unresolved. The CDR3 length is 13 residues. Germline V CDR1 and CDR2: MNHEY, SMNVEV (reference sequence). V lost 3 bases and J 9 bases, leaving 9 bases between the germline ends. The CDR3 reads CASSFSATSPLHF. CDR3 bases: TGTGCCAGCAGTTTTAGCGCAACTTCACCCCTCCACTTT.

The chain links TRBV7-9 to TRBJ2-5; 14 nucleotides match TRBD2. V lost 3 bases and J lost 4; bases outside the gene matches: 13. The CDR3 is made up of 19 amino acids. Germline values: CDR1 SEHNR, CDR2 FQNEAQ (reference sequence). CDR3 sequence: CASSFRTSGGIGGRETQYF. The DNA of the CDR3 is TGTGCCAGCAGCTTCCGGACTAGCGGGGGGATTGGGGGAAGAGAGACCCAGTACTTC.

The count of this clone is one. The chain couples TRBV18 to TRBJ1-1; 7 bases map to TRBD1. V lost 1 base to trimming and J lost 1 base; unmatched junction nucleotides: 9. CDR1 is KGHSH and CDR2 is LQKENI in the germline V gene. The CDR3 sequence is 17 residues long. Written as DNA, the CDR3 is TGTGCCAGCTCACCACTTGGGGCAGGGGGGCCGAACACTGAAGCTTTCTTT. Amino acid sequence: CASSPLGAGGPNTEAFF.